These 15 T cell receptor beta chains came from one sample sequenced in a study of cytotoxic CD8 clonotypes in ibrutinib-treated CLL. Some clones are missing from TCRdb's copy, which holds only in-frame ones; the method was immunoSEQ multiplex PCR. The sample carries approximately 48,000 clones, roughly 53% recorded once. The material sequenced was PBMCs, taken after 12 months of ibrutinib treatment. The source is a human donor with chronic lymphocytic leukemia.

This clone was found a few times. The chain couples TRBV19 to TRBJ2-1; 7 bases are a match to TRBD1. Trimming took 1 base from V and 9 from J; bases not matched to a gene: 6. The germline V gene has CDR1 LNHDA and CDR2 SQIVND (reference sequence). The CDR3 sequence is 14 residues long. For the CDR3, the DNA is TGTGCCAGTAGTATAGGACAGGGAGACCCTGAGCAGTTCTTC. Protein product: CASSIGQGDPEQFF.

J is TRBJ1-5 and V is TRBV6-1, with D perhaps matching TRBD1 (5 bases). V lost 3 bases, J lost 6 bases, and 9 bases lay in between. Germline V gene sequence: CDR1 MNHNS, CDR2 SASEGT. The CDR3 spans 13 residues. CDR3 sequence reads: CASSEQGGQPQHF. CDR3 nucleotides: TGTGCCAGCAGTGAGCAGGGCGGTCAGCCCCAGCATTTT.

The genes are TRBV11-3 and TRBJ2-1; D is undetermined. The V end was cut by 0 bases, the J end by 6 bases, with 0 bases between. Looked up from germline, CDR1 is SGHNT and CDR2 is YENEEA. CDR3 length: 11 residues. CDR3: CASSLDNEQFF. The CDR3 coding sequence is TGTGCCAGCAGCTTAGACAATGAGCAGTTCTTC.

This chain connects TRBV10-3 to TRBJ2-1; D assignment may be TRBD1 or TRBD2 (7 bases each). Germline CDR1 ENHRY, CDR2 SYGVKD. This CDR3 has 16 amino acids. Trimming removed 6 bases at V and 4 bases at J, with 19 bases between. CDR3 nucleotide sequence: TGTGCCATCAGCTGGGGGGGGACAGAAAATTACAATGAGCAGTTCTTC. It encodes CAISWGGTENYNEQFF.

This chain connects TRBV5-5 to TRBJ2-1; 9 bases match TRBD1. Per germline, CDR1 SGHKS and CDR2 YYEKEE (reference sequence). J was trimmed by 4 bases and V by 4 bases; bases with no gene match: 6. The CDR3 is 15 amino acids. The CDR3 DNA sequence: TGTGCCAGCAGCCTACAGGGGGCACCTTACAATGAGCAGTTCTTC. Protein: CASSLQGAPYNEQFF.

V gene TRBV27 combines with J gene TRBJ2-2; D may match TRBD1 or TRBD2 (5 bases each). Germline assignment: CDR1 MNHEY and CDR2 SMNVEV (reference sequence). Trimming took off 3 bases at V and 0 bases at J, with 11 bases between the two ends. The CDR3 loop spans 16 amino acids. CDR3 sequence reads: CASSFLGTANTGELFF. CDR3 DNA sequence: TGTGCCAGCAGTTTTTTAGGGACCGCGAACACCGGGGAGCTGTTTTTT.

The chain has TRBV19 and TRBJ2-5; 10 positions agree with TRBD2. There are 14 residues in the CDR3. Germline CDR1 is LNHDA and CDR2 is SQIVND (reference sequence). The ends lost 9 bases at V and 4 bases at J; junction bases unmatched: 8. CDR3 sequence (DNA): TGTGCCAGCAGCTGGCTAGCGGGAGCAGAGACCCAGTACTTC. Its translation: CASSWLAGAETQYF.

This sequence joins TRBV27 and TRBJ2-3; no clear D gene. Between the trimmed V and J ends, which lost 8 bases and 2 bases, there was a span of 8 bases. Germline V gene sequence: CDR1 MNHEY, CDR2 SMNVEV (reference sequence). The length of the CDR3 is 12 residues. CDR3 in amino acids: CASPRDTDTQYF. The CDR3 nucleotides are TGTGCCAGCCCCCGAGACACAGATACGCAGTATTTT.

The rearrangement joins TRBV18 to TRBJ1-4; D not certain. The CDR3 extends over 13 amino acids. Trimming took 5 bases from V and 4 from J, leaving 8 bases between them. Per germline, CDR1 KGHSH and CDR2 LQKENI. CDR3 nucleotide sequence: TGTGCCAGCTCATTGGGCCGTAATGAAAAACTGTTTTTT. It encodes CASSLGRNEKLFF.

This clone was picked up a small number of times. Germline and junction disagree at one end, which may indicate a read error. The V and J genes are TRBV5-1 and TRBJ2-1; D possibly corresponds to TRBD1 (6 bases). CDR1 and CDR2 (germline): SGHRS, YFSETQ. The CDR3 spans 15 residues. The CDR3 coding sequence is TGCACCAGCAGCTTGGGGGCGAGCTCCTACAATGAGCAGTTCTTC. It codes for CTSSLGASSYNEQFF.

This chain uses TRBV7-9 with TRBJ1-5; D gene ambiguous. Trimming shortened V by 1 base and J by 3 bases, and 1 base separated the two germline ends. The germline CDR1 and CDR2 sequences are SEHNR and FQNEAQ (reference sequence). This CDR3 has 12 residues. This chain's CDR3 is CASSLDNQPQHF. The CDR3 DNA sequence: TGTGCCAGCAGCTTAGACAATCAGCCCCAGCATTTT.

The V gene is TRBV27, the J gene TRBJ1-4; possibly TRBD1 for D (6 bases). CDR1 MNHEY and CDR2 SMNVEV come from the germline V gene (reference sequence). The CDR3 spans 14 residues. Deletions cut 2 bases from V and 4 bases from J, with 8 bases between. DNA of the CDR3: TGTGCCAGCAGTTTAGACAGGAATAATGAAAAACTGTTTTTT. It specifies CASSLDRNNEKLFF.

The chain joins TRBV4-1 to TRBJ2-1, with 15 bases matching TRBD2. The CDR3 sequence is 16 residues long. Germline V gives CDR1 MGHRA, CDR2 YSYEKL. Trimming at V came to 1 base and at J to 9 bases, leaving 4 bases not matched to a gene. CDR3 bases: TGCGCCAGCAGCCAAGCAAGGACTAGCGGGAGGGTTGAGCAGTTCTTC. Translating it yields CASSQARTSGRVEQFF.

The rearrangement uses TRBV5-1 and TRBJ2-2; 9 bases line up with TRBD2. CDR3 length: 16 amino acids. Trimming removed 0 bases from V and 3 bases from J; junction bases left unmatched: 3. Germline CDR1 reads SGHRS; CDR2 reads YFSETQ. This CDR3 reads CASSLGPSGDTGELFF. The CDR3 DNA is TGCGCCAGCAGCTTGGGTCCTAGCGGGGACACCGGGGAGCTGTTTTTT. Complete variable domain (other parts from reference TRBV5-1 and TRBJ2-2): KAGVTQTPRYLIKTRGQQVTLSCSPISGHRSVSWYQQTPGQGLQFLFEYFSETQRNKGNFPGRFSGRQFSNSRSEMNVSTLELGDSALYLCASSLGPSGDTGELFFGEGSRLTVL.

The V gene is TRBV2, the J gene TRBJ2-7, with D maybe TRBD2 (6 bases). CDR1 and CDR2 (germline): SNHLY, FYNNEI. CDR3 length equals 15 residues. The V end was cut by 7 bases, the J end by 2 bases, with 18 bases between. CDR3 DNA: TGTGCCAGCATGGGGAGGCTAGATCGAACCTACGAGCAGTACTTC. Amino acids: CASMGRLDRTYEQYF.